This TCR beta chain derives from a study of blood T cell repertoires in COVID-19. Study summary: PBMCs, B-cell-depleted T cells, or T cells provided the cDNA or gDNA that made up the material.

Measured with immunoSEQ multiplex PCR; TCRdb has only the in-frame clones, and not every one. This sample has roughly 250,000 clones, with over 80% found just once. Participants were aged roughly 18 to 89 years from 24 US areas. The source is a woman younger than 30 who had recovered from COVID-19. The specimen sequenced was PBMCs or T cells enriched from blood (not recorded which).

As DNA, the CDR3 is TGTGCCAGCAGCTTAATTTCAGGACAGGGTCGAGAGACCCAGTACTTC. Translating it yields CASSLISGQGRETQYF. The rearrangement joins TRBV11-2 to TRBJ2-5; 8 positions agree with TRBD1. The CDR3 covers 16 residues. Trimming cost V 2 bases and J 4 bases; bases outside gene matches: 9. CDR1 and CDR2 (germline): SGHAT, FQNNGV.